This TCR beta chain was profiled in a study of shared clonotypes between healthy human individuals. Germline CDR1 MNHEY, CDR2 SVGAGI. The ends were cut back, 0 bases at V and 9 bases at J, with 9 bases in the middle. CDR3 length equals 13 residues. The study separated CD4+ cells into CD45RA+ naive and CD45RA-negative memory subsets. The study, taken as a whole, reports: Sequencing depth was expected to affect clonotype sharing among donors. All-four-donor shared clonotypes had higher generation probabilities than non-shared clonotypes did.

The assay was immunoSEQ multiplex PCR, and TCRdb's table has in-frame clones only and misses some. This table has some 2,100,000 clones, under 97% appearing once. As for this clone: The antigen is undetermined.

The clonotype was recovered from a man aged 18 to 35 in good health. This chain links TRBV6-5 with TRBJ2-1; D call uncertain. The sequenced sample was naive CD4+ T cells sorted from blood. As for subset: CD45RA+ positively selected. This CDR3 reads CASSYSTGLEQFF. For the CDR3, the DNA is TGTGCCAGCAGTTACTCGACCGGTCTTGAGCAGTTCTTC.